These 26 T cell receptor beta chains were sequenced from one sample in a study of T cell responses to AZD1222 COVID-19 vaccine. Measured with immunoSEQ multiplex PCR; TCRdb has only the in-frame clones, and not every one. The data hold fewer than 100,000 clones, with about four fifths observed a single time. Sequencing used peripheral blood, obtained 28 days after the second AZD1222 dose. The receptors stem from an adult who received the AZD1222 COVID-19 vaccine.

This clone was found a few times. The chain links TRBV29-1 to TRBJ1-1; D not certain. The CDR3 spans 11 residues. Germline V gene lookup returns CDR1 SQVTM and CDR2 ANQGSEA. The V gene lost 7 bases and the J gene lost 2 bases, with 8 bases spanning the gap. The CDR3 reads CSAVTNTEAFF. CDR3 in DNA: TGCAGCGCTGTGACCAACACTGAAGCTTTCTTT.

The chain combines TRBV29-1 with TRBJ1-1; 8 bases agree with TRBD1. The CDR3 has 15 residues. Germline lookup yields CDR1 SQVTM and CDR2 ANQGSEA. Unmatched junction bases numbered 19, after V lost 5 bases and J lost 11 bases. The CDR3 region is CSVMTGETYNSMAFF. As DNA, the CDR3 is TGCAGCGTTATGACAGGGGAAACGTATAATTCGATGGCTTTCTTT.

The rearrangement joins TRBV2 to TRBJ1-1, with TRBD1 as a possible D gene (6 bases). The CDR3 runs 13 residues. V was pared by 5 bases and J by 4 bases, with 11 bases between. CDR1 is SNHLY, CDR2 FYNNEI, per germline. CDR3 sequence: CASSLDSGTEAFF. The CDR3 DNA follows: TGTGCCAGCAGTCTGGACAGCGGCACTGAAGCTTTCTTT.

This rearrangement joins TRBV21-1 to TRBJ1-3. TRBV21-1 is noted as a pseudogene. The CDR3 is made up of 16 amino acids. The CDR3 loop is CASSKREGMGGNTIYF. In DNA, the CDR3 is TGTGCCAGCAGCAAACGGGAGGGTATGGGTGGAAACACCATATATTTT.

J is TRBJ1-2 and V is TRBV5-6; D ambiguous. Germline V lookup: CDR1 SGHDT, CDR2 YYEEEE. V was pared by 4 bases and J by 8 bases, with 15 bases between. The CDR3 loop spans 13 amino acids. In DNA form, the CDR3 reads TGTGCCAGCAGCGGCGGACTAAAAGTGGGCTACACCTTC. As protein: CASSGGLKVGYTF.

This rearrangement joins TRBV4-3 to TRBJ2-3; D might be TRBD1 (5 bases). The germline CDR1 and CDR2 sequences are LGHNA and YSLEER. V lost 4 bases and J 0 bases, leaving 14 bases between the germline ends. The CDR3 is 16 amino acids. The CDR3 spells CASSLLRQGSTDTQYF. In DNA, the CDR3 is TGCGCCAGCAGCCTCCTAAGGCAGGGTAGCACAGATACGCAGTATTTT.

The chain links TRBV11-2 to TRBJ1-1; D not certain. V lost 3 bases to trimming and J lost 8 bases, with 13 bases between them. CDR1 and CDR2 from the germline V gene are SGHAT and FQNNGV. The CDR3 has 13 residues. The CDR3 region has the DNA TGTGCCAGCAGCTTGGCCCCTGGTCAGGAAGCTTTCTTT. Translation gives CASSLAPGQEAFF.

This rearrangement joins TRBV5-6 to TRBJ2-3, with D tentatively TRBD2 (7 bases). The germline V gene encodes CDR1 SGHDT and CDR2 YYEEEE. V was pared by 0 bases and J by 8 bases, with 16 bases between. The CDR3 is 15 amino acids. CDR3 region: CASSLGGGARVTQYF. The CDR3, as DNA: TGTGCCAGCAGCTTGGGCGGGGGCGCGCGGGTTACGCAGTATTTT. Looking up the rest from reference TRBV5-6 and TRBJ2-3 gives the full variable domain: DAGVTQSPTHLIKTRGQQVTLRCSPKSGHDTVSWYQQALGQGPQFIFQYYEEEERQRGNFPDRFSGHQFPNYSSELNVNALLLGDSALYLCASSLGGGARVTQYFGPGTRLTVL.

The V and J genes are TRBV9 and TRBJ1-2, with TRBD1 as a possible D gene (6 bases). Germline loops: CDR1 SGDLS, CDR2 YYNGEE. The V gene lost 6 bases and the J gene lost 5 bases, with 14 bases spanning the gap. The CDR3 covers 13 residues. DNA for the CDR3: TGTGCCAGCACCGACAGGACACAATATGGCTACACCTTC. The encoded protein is CASTDRTQYGYTF. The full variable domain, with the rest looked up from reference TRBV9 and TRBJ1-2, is DSGVTQTPKHLITATGQRVTLRCSPRSGDLSVYWYQQSLDQGLQFLIQYYNGEERAKGNILERFSAQQFPDLHSELNLSSLELGDSALYFCASTDRTQYGYTFGSGTRLTVV.

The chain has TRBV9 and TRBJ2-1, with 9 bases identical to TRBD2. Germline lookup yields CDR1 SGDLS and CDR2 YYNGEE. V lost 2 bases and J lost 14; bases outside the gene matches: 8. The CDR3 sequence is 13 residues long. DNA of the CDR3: TGTGCCAGCAGCGTCGCGGCGGGGGGGCAAGAGTTCTTC. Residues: CASSVAAGGQEFF.

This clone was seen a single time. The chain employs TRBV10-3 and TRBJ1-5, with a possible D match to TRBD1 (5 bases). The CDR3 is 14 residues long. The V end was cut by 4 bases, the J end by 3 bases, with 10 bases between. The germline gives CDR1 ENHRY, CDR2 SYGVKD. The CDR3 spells CAISGDGYNQPQHF. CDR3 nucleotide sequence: TGTGCCATCAGTGGGGACGGATACAATCAGCCCCAGCATTTT.

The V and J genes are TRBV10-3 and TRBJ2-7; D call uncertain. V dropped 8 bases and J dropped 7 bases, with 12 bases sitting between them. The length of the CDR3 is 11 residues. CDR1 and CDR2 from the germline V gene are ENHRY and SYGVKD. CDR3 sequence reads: CAIGPDGEQYF. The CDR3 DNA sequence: TGTGCCATCGGGCCGGATGGGGAGCAGTACTTC.

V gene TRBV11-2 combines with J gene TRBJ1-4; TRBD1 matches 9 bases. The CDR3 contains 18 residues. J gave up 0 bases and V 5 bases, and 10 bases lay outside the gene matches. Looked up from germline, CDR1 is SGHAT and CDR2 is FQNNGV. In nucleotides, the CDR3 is TGTGCCAGCAGCCCGACCGGGACAGGGCGGGCAACTAATGAAAAACTGTTTTTT. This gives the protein CASSPTGTGRATNEKLFF.

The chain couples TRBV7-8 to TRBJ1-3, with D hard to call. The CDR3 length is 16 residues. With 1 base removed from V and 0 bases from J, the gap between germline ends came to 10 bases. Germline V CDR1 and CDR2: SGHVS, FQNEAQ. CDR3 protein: CASSLGGLLSGNTIYF. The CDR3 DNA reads TGTGCCAGCAGCTTAGGCGGGCTTCTCTCTGGAAACACCATATATTTT.

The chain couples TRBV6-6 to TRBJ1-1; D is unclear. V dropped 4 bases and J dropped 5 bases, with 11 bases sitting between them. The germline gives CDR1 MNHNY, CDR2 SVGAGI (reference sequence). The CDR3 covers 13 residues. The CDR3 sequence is CASSSLLETEAFF. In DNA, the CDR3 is TGTGCCAGCAGTTCCCTCCTAGAGACTGAAGCTTTCTTT.

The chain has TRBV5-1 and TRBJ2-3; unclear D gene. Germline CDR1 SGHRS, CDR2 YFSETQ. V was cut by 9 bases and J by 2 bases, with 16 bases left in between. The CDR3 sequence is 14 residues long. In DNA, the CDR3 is TGCGCCACTACTGACGGCTCGTACACAGATACGCAGTATTTT. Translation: CATTDGSYTDTQYF.

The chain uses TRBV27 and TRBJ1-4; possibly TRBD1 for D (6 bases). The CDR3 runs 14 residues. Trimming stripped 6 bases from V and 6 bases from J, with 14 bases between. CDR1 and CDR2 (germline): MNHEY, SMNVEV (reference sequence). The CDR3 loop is CASRERGLDEKLFF. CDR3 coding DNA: TGTGCCAGCAGGGAAAGGGGGTTGGATGAAAAACTGTTTTTT.

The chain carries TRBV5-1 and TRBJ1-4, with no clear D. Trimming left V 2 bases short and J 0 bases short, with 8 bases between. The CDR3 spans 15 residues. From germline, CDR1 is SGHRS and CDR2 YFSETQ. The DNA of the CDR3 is TGCGCCAGCAGCTTCCAAGCCCCAACTAATGAAAAACTGTTTTTT. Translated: CASSFQAPTNEKLFF.

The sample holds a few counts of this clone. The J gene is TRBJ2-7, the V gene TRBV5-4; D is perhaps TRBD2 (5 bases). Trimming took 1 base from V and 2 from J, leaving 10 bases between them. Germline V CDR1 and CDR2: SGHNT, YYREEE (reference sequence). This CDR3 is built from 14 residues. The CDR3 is CASSLSGLTYEQYF. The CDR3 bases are TGTGCCAGCAGCTTGTCAGGACTTACCTACGAGCAGTACTTC.

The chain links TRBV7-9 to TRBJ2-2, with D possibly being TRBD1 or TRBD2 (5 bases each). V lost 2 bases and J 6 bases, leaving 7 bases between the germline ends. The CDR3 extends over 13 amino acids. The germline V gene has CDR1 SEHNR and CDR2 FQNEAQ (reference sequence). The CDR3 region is CASSLRGPGELFF. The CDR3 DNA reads TGTGCCAGCAGCTTACGGGGCCCCGGGGAGCTGTTTTTT.

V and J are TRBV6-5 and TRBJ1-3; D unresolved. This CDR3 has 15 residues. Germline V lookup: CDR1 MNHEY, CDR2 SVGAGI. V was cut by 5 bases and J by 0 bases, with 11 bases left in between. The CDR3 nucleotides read TGTGCCAGCAGTACCGGGGAAACCTCTGGAAACACCATATATTTT. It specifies CASSTGETSGNTIYF.

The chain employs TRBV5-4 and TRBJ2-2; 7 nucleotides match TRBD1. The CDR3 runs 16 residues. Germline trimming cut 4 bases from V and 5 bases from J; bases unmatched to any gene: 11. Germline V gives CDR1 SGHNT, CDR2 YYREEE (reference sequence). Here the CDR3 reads CASSTPQRGQTGELFF. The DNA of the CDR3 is TGTGCCAGCAGCACCCCCCAAAGGGGGCAAACCGGGGAGCTGTTTTTT.

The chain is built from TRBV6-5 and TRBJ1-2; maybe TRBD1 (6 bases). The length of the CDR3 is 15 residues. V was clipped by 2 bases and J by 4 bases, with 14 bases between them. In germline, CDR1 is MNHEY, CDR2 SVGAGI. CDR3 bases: TGTGCCAGCAGTTACGGAGGGGGGCGCTCCTATGGCTACACCTTC. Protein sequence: CASSYGGGRSYGYTF.

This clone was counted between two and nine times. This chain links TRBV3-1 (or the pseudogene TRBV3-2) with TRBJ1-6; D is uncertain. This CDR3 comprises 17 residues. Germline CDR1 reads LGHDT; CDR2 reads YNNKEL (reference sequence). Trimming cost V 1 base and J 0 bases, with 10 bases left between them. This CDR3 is CASSQGLRSSYNSPLHF. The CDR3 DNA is TGTGCCAGCAGCCAAGGATTACGGAGCTCCTATAATTCACCCCTCCACTTT.

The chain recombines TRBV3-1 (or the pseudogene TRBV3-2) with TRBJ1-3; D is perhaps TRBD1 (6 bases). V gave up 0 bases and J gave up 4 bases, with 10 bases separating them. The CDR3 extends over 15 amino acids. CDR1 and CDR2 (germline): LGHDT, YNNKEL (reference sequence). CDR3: CASSQDAGVGNTIYF. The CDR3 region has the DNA TGTGCCAGCAGCCAAGATGCAGGGGTCGGAAACACCATATATTTT.

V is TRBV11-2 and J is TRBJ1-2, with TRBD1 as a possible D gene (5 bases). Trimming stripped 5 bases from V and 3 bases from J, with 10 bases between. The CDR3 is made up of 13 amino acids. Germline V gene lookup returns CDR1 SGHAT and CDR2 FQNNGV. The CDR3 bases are TGTGCCAGCAGCCCACAGGAACACTATGGCTACACCTTC. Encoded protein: CASSPQEHYGYTF. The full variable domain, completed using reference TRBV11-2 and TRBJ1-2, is EAGVAQSPRYKIIEKRQSVAFWCNPISGHATLYWYQQILGQGPKLLIQFQNNGVVDDSQLPKDRFSAERLKGVDSTLKIQPAKLEDSAVYLCASSPQEHYGYTFGSGTRLTVV.